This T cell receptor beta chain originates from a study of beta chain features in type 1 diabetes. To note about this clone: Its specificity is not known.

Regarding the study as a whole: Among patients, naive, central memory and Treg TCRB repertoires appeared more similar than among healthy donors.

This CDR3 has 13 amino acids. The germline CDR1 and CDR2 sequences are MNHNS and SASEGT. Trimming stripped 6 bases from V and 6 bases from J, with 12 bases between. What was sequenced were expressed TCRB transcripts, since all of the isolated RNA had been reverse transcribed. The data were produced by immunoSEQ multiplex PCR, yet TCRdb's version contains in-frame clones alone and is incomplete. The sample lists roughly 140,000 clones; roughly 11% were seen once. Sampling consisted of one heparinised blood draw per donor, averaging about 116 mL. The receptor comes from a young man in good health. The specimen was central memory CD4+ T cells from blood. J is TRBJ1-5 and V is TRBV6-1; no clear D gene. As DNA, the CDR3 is TGTGCCAGCAGGGTACTAGGTGGTCAGCCCCAGCATTTT. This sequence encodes CASRVLGGQPQHF.